Each of the 10 T cell receptor beta chains below was sequenced from the same sample in a study of T cells in women clearing cervical HPV infection. Generated by immunoSEQ multiplex PCR, the TCRdb table keeps only in-frame clones and is missing some. This sample's clone table lists around 19,000 clones. Sequenced sample: blood buffy coat. Receptors originate from a woman between 18 and 75 years old with a cervical HPV16 infection that either progressed to CIN3+ or cleared (not recorded which).

CDR3 bases read: TGTGCCAGCAGCCTCTCGTGGACAGGGGACTACGAG. It translates to CASSLSWTGDYE. The full CDR3 protein reads CASSLSWTGDYEQYF. The gene calls are TRBV5-6 and TRBJ2-7, with 9 bases lining up with TRBD1. The CDR3 extends 3 residues past the end of the read, so its final part is completed from the germline J gene. The trim removed 4 bases at V and 3 bases at J, leaving 8 bases unmatched. This CDR3 has 15 amino acids. Germline V gives CDR1 SGHDT, CDR2 YYEEEE.

Of note for this clone: Read data end 3 residues before the CDR3 end; the end is taken from the germline J gene. The gene calls are TRBV19 and TRBJ1-4; 8 bases fit TRBD1. CDR3 length: 11 residues. Trimming removed 10 bases from V and 6 bases from J; junction bases left unmatched: 1. CDR1 and CDR2 (germline): LNHDA, SQIVND (reference sequence). CDR3: CAIQGDEKLFF. Partial CDR3 DNA: TGTGCCATACAGGGGGATGAAAAA.

With respect to this clone: The CDR3 end lies 3 residues beyond the end of the read and is filled in from the germline J gene. The gene calls are TRBV4-1 and TRBJ2-1; D unresolved. CDR1 is MGHRA and CDR2 is YSYEKL in the germline V gene. The V end lost 1 base, the J end lost 1 base, and 14 bases lay between the germline ends. The CDR3 runs 17 residues. The sequenced part of the CDR3 DNA is TGCGCCAGCAGCCAAGGGTCATGGTACAGTTCCTACAATGAG. Translation: CASSQGSWYSSYNE. The full CDR3 protein is CASSQGSWYSSYNEQFF.

Points on this clone: The CDR3 end lies 3 residues beyond the end of the read and is filled in from the germline J gene. The chain couples TRBV12-3 or TRBV12-4 to TRBJ1-5; D gene unclear. The CDR3 consists of 16 residues. The germline V and J ends were trimmed by 6 bases and 5 bases, with 20 bases remaining between them. Here the CDR3 reads CASSSQGLVADQPQHF. Partial CDR3 DNA: TGTGCCAGCAGCTCCCAAGGACTTGTGGCGGATCAGCCC.

To note about this clone: The sequence runs out 3 residues before the end of the CDR3; the remainder is reconstructed from the germline J gene. The chain couples TRBV5-6 to TRBJ1-2; the D gene is possibly TRBD1 (5 bases). CDR3 length: 14 amino acids. Germline CDR1 and CDR2: SGHDT and YYEEEE. CDR3 protein: CASSLFAGPYDYTF. The DNA read from the CDR3 is TGTGCCAGCAGCTTGTTTGCAGGGCCCTACGAC.

Comment on this clone: Read coverage stops 3 residues before the CDR3 terminus; the germline J gene supplies the remainder. The chain combines TRBV6-2 or TRBV6-3 with TRBJ1-2; a weak D match, TRBD1 (5 bases). Germline V lookup: CDR1 MNHEY, CDR2 SVGEGT. CDR3 size: 14 residues. The CDR3 loop is CASSRGTTATGYTF. The sequenced CDR3 bases are TGTGCCAGCAGCCGAGGGACTACCGCGACAGGC.

On this clone: The CDR3 end is not reached by the read, which stops 3 residues before it; the germline J gene fills it in. The rearrangement joins TRBV7-2 to TRBJ2-6; D unresolved. The ends were cut back, 4 bases at V and 3 bases at J, with 7 bases in the middle. Per germline, CDR1 SGHTA and CDR2 FQGNSA. The CDR3 is 14 amino acids. The part of the CDR3 DNA that was read is TGTGCCAGCAGCTCAGGTATTGGGGCCAACGTC. Its translation is CASSSGIGANV. The CDR3 in full is CASSSGIGANVLTF.

Points on this clone: The read terminates 3 residues ahead of where the CDR3 ends, so the germline J gene completes it. The same CDR3 arises from other DNA sequences in this sample as well. The V and J genes are TRBV2 and TRBJ1-3, with 7 bases matching TRBD1. V was pared by 7 bases and J by 0 bases, with 6 bases of the junction left unmatched. This CDR3 region has 15 residues. Germline CDR1 is SNHLY and CDR2 is FYNNEI. The CDR3: CASTGGTASGNTIYF. CDR3 bases read: TGTGCCAGCACCGGAGGGACAGCCTCTGGAAACACC.

Comments on this clone: Read sequence stops 3 residues before the CDR3 end, and the germline J gene provides the missing end. The rearrangement joins TRBV20-1 to TRBJ2-3; TRBD2 agrees at 14 bases. The CDR3 spans 15 residues. CDR1 and CDR2 from the germline V gene are DFQATT and SNEGSKA (reference sequence). The chain's CDR3 is CSARPGLAGVETQYF. CDR3 DNA (partial): TGCAGTGCTAGACCGGGACTAGCGGGAGTGGAGACG.

Points on this clone: The read ends 3 residues shy of where the CDR3 ends; the end is completed using the germline J gene. Within the sample, other DNA sequences also encode this same CDR3. This rearrangement joins TRBV7-8 to TRBJ1-3; maybe TRBD1 (5 bases). The V end lost 0 bases, the J end lost 8 bases, and 14 bases lay between the germline ends. The CDR3 extends over 15 amino acids. In germline, CDR1 is SGHVS, CDR2 FQNEAQ. CDR3 protein: CASSLAGILGDTIYF. The part of the CDR3 DNA that was read is TGTGCCAGCAGCTTAGCCGGCATCCTAGGGGACACC.